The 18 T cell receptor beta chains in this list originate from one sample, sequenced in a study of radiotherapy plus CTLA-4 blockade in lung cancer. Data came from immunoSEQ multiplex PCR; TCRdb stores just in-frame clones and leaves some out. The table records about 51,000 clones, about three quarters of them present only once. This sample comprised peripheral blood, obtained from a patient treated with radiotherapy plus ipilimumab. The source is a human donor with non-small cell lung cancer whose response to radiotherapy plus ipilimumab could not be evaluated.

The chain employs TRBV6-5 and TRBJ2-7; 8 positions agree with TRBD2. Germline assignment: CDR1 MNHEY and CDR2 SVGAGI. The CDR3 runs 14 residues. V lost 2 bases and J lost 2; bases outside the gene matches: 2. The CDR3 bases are TGTGCCAGCAGTTACGCGGGAGGCGCCTACGAGCAGTACTTC. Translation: CASSYAGGAYEQYF.

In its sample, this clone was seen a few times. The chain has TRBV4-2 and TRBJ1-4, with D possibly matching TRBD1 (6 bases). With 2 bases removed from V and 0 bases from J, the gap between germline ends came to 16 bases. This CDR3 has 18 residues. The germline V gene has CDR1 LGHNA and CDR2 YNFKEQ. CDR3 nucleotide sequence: TGTGCCAGCAGCCAACGCCTTATGGACAGAGCAACTAATGAAAAACTGTTTTTT. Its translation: CASSQRLMDRATNEKLFF.

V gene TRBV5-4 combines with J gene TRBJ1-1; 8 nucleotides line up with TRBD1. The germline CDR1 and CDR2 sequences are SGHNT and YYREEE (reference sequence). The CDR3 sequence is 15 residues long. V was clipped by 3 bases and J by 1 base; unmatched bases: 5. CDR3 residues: CASSSAGQGNTEAFF. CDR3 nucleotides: TGTGCCAGCAGCTCCGCAGGACAGGGGAACACTGAAGCTTTCTTT.

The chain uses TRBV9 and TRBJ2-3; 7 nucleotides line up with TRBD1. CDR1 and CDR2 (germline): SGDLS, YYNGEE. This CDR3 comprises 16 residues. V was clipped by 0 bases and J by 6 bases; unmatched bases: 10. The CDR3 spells CASSVEGAGSRDTQYF. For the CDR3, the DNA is TGTGCCAGCAGCGTAGAGGGGGCCGGCTCCCGGGATACGCAGTATTTT.

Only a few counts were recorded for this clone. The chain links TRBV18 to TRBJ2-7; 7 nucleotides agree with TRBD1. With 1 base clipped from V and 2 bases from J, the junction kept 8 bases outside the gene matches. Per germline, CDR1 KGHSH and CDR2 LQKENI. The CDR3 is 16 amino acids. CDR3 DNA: TGTGCCAGCTCACCACTTTCCGGGACAGCCACCTACGAGCAGTACTTC. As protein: CASSPLSGTATYEQYF.

CDR3 sequence (DNA): TGTGCCAGCAGCTTAACGGGGGAGGGTCTCGAGCAGTACTTC. Its protein is CASSLTGEGLEQYF. The gene calls are TRBV7-3 and TRBJ2-7; 7 nucleotides align to TRBD2. The trim removed 0 bases at V and 6 bases at J, leaving 5 bases unmatched. The germline gives CDR1 SGHTA, CDR2 FQGTGA. This CDR3 contains 14 residues.

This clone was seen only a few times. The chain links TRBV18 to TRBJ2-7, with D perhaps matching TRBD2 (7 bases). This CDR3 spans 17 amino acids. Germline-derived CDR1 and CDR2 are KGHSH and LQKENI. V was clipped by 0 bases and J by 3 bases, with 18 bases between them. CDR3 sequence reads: CASSPPTQQGLYYEQYF. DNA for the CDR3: TGTGCCAGCTCACCACCTACACAACAGGGACTATACTACGAGCAGTACTTC.

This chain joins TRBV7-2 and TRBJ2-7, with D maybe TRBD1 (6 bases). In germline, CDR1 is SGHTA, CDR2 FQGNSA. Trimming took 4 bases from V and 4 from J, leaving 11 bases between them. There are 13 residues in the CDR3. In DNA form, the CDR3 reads TGTGCCAGCAGCTCAGGGGTTTATTACGAGCAGTACTTC. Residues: CASSSGVYYEQYF.

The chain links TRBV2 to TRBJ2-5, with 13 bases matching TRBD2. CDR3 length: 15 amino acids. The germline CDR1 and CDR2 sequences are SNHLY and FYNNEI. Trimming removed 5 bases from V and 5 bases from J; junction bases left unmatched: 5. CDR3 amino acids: CASSWTSGSAETQYF. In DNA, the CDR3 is TGTGCCAGCAGTTGGACTAGCGGGAGTGCGGAGACCCAGTACTTC. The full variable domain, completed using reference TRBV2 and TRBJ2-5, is EPEVTQTPSHQVTQMGQEVILRCVPISNHLYFYWYRQILGQKVEFLVSFYNNEISEKSEIFDDQFSVERPDGSNFTLKIRSTKLEDSAMYFCASSWTSGSAETQYFGPGTRLLVL.

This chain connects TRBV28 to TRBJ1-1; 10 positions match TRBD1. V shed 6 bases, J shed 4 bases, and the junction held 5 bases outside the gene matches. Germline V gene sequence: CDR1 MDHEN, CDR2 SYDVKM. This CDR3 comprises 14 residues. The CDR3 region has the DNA TGTGCCAGCAGGACCGGGACAGGGGTCACTGAAGCTTTCTTT. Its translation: CASRTGTGVTEAFF.

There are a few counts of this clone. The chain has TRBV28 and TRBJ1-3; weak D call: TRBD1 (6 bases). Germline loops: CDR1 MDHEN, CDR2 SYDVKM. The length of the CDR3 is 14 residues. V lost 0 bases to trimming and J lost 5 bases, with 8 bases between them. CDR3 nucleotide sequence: TGTGCCAGCAGTTTATGGGGGGCTAGAAACACCATATATTTT. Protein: CASSLWGARNTIYF.

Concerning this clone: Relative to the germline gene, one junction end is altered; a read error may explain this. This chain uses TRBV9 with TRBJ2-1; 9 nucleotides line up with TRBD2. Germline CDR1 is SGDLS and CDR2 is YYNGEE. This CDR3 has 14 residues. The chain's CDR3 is CASSVAQASGNRVF. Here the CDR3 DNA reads TGTGCCAGCAGCGTAGCTCAGGCTAGCGGGAACCGGGTCTTC. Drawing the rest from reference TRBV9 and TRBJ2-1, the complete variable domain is DSGVTQTPKHLITATGQRVTLRCSPRSGDLSVYWYQQSLDQGLQFLIQYYNGEERAKGNILERFSAQQFPDLHSELNLSSLELGDSALYFCASSVAQASGNRVFGPGTRLTVL.

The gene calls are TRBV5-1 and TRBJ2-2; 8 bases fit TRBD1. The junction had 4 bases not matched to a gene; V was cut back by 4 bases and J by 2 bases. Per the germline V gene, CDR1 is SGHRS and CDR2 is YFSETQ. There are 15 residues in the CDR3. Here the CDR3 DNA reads TGCGCCAGCAGCAAAGACAGGGGTAACACCGGGGAGCTGTTTTTT. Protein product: CASSKDRGNTGELFF.

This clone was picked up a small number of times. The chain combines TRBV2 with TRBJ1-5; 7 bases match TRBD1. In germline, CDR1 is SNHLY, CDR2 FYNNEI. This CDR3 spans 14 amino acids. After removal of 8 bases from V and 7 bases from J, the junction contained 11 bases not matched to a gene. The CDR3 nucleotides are TGTGCCAGCGGCCAGACAGGGAGTTTACAGCCCCAGCATTTT. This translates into CASGQTGSLQPQHF.

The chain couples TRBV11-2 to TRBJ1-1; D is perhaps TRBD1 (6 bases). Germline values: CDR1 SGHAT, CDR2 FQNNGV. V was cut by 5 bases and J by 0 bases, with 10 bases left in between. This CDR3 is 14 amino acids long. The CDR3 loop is CASSPDRVNTEAFF. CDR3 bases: TGTGCCAGCAGCCCGGACAGAGTGAACACTGAAGCTTTCTTT.

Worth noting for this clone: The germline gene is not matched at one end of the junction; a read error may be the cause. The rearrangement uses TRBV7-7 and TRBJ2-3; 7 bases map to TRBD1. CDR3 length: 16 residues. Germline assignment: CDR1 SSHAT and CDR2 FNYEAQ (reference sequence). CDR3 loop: CASSLGIGGWTDTQYF. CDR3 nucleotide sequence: TGTGCTAGCAGCTTAGGAATAGGGGGCTGGACAGATACGCAGTATTTT.

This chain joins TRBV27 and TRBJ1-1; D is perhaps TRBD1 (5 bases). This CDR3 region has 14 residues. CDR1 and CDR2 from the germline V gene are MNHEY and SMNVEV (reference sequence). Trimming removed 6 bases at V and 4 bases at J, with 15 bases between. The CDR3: CASSPQERRTEAFF. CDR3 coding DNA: TGTGCCAGCAGCCCACAGGAAAGGCGCACTGAAGCTTTCTTT.

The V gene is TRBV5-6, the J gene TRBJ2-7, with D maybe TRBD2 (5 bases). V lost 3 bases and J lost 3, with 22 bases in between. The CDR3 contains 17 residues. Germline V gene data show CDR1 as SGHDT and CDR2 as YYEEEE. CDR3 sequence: CASSSARQRLGLYEQYF. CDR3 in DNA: TGTGCCAGCAGCTCGGCGAGGCAGCGGTTGGGTCTCTACGAGCAGTACTTC.